These 21 T cell receptor beta chains were sequenced from one sample in a study of cytomegalovirus exposure and HLA in healthy donors. TCRdb keeps only in-frame clones here, not all; method: immunoSEQ multiplex PCR. The data show about 58,000 clones, roughly 90% seen once. The sample comprised PBMCs. The receptors here all came from a man aged 18 to 29 in good health and CMV-seronegative.

The chain uses TRBV2 and TRBJ2-1, with 7 bases fitting TRBD2. CDR3 length: 17 amino acids. Germline V gene lookup returns CDR1 SNHLY and CDR2 FYNNEI. V was pared by 6 bases and J by 0 bases, with 11 bases of the junction left unmatched. The CDR3 bases are TGTGCCAGCAGCCCCAAGCGGGACTGGCGCTCCTACAATGAGCAGTTCTTC. This translates into CASSPKRDWRSYNEQFF.

This clone appeared a single time. The CDR3 nucleotides are TGTGCCAGCAGCTTAAGACTAGCGGGAGTAGTTGGGGAGCTGTTTTTT. Its protein product is CASSLRLAGVVGELFF. The V call is TRBV11-2, the J call TRBJ2-2; TRBD2 agrees at 12 bases. Germline loops: CDR1 SGHAT, CDR2 FQNNGV. J gave up 8 bases and V 2 bases, and 6 bases lay outside the gene matches. CDR3 length equals 16 residues.

In this sample, this clone turned up a few times. V is TRBV27 and J is TRBJ2-7; tentatively, D is TRBD1 (6 bases). V was trimmed by 6 bases and J by 0 bases, leaving 9 bases between them. The CDR3 consists of 13 residues. Per the germline V gene, CDR1 is MNHEY and CDR2 is SMNVEV (reference sequence). The CDR3 sequence: CASRSTGSYEQYF. As DNA, the CDR3 is TGTGCCAGCAGATCGACAGGCTCCTACGAGCAGTACTTC.

This chain links TRBV18 with TRBJ2-1; 7 bases line up with TRBD2. From germline, CDR1 is KGHSH and CDR2 LQKENI. V lost 4 bases and J lost 7; bases outside the gene matches: 1. CDR3 size: 12 residues. The DNA for the CDR3 is TGTGCCAGCTCACGGGAGGGAAATGAGCAGTTCTTC. It is translated as CASSREGNEQFF.

This rearrangement joins TRBV11-3 to TRBJ2-2, with D unresolved. The germline V gene encodes CDR1 SGHNT and CDR2 YENEEA. The germline V and J ends were trimmed by 8 bases and 5 bases, with 9 bases remaining between them. The CDR3 is made up of 12 amino acids. The CDR3 DNA reads TGTGCCAGCGAGAAGCAAACCGGGGAGCTGTTTTTT. Translated: CASEKQTGELFF.

This rearrangement joins TRBV5-6 to TRBJ2-1; weak D call: TRBD2 (6 bases). Per the germline V gene, CDR1 is SGHDT and CDR2 is YYEEEE. Deletions cut 0 bases from V and 0 bases from J, with 10 bases between. The CDR3 is 16 residues long. DNA of the CDR3: TGTGCCAGCAGCTTGGGCGGGGCCAGCTCCTACAATGAGCAGTTCTTC. Its translation: CASSLGGASSYNEQFF.

The chain recombines TRBV6-1 with TRBJ2-1; D may be TRBD1 (6 bases). This CDR3 is built from 14 residues. V dropped 11 bases and J dropped 8 bases, with 22 bases sitting between them. The germline V gene has CDR1 MNHNS and CDR2 SASEGT. For the CDR3, the DNA is TGTGCCGGAGCGGACAGCCTATACCCAGATGAGCAGTTCTTC. Protein: CAGADSLYPDEQFF.

J is TRBJ2-7 and V is TRBV5-1; 12 nucleotides align to TRBD2. After removal of 0 bases from V and 3 bases from J, the junction contained 13 bases not matched to a gene. The CDR3 is 19 residues long. Germline lookup yields CDR1 SGHRS and CDR2 YFSETQ. The CDR3 region has the DNA TGCGCCAGCAGCTTGGCCCGACTAGCGGGAGAGCAAATGATCTACGAGCAGTACTTC. Translation gives CASSLARLAGEQMIYEQYF.

This chain links TRBV2 with TRBJ2-7; the D is unclear. V lost 2 bases and J 2 bases, leaving 10 bases between the germline ends. CDR3 size: 14 residues. From germline, CDR1 is SNHLY and CDR2 FYNNEI. The CDR3 DNA reads TGTGCCAGCAGTGAAAGTTGGCCGACCTACGAGCAGTACTTC. This codes for CASSESWPTYEQYF. The whole variable domain, filled in from reference TRBV2 and TRBJ2-7, reads EPEVTQTPSHQVTQMGQEVILRCVPISNHLYFYWYRQILGQKVEFLVSFYNNEISEKSEIFDDQFSVERPDGSNFTLKIRSTKLEDSAMYFCASSESWPTYEQYFGPGTRLTVT.

The rearrangement uses TRBV27 and TRBJ2-7; maybe TRBD1 (6 bases). The CDR3 contains 13 residues. V gave up 3 bases and J gave up 4 bases, with 10 bases separating them. Germline V gene lookup returns CDR1 MNHEY and CDR2 SMNVEV (reference sequence). For the CDR3, the DNA is TGTGCCAGCAGTTTTGCCAGGGGTTACGAGCAGTACTTC. It specifies CASSFARGYEQYF.

The chain employs TRBV28 and TRBJ2-4; D perhaps matches TRBD2 (5 bases). Trimming cost V 1 base and J 9 bases, with 7 bases left between them. Germline V gene data show CDR1 as MDHEN and CDR2 as SYDVKM. The CDR3 loop spans 12 amino acids. In nucleotides, the CDR3 is TGTGCCAGCAGTTTATACGAGGGCATTCAGTACTTC. Translated: CASSLYEGIQYF.

This clone was detected only once. The chain uses TRBV28 and TRBJ2-3; TRBD2 matches at 9 bases. With 6 bases clipped from V and 2 bases from J, the junction kept 6 bases outside the gene matches. Per the germline V gene, CDR1 is MDHEN and CDR2 is SYDVKM. The CDR3 contains 15 residues. CDR3 sequence: CASSPTSGITDTQYF. The CDR3 DNA is TGTGCCAGCAGCCCGACTAGCGGTATCACAGATACGCAGTATTTT.

The V gene is TRBV6-1, the J gene TRBJ1-4, with D possibly matching TRBD1 (6 bases). Germline assignment: CDR1 MNHNS and CDR2 SASEGT. The CDR3 runs to 15 residues. Trimming cost V 8 bases and J 2 bases, with 15 bases left between them. CDR3 nucleotide sequence: TGTGCCAGCCGCACGGGGACACCGACTAATGAAAAACTGTTTTTT. Translated, it gives CASRTGTPTNEKLFF.

V gene TRBV9 combines with J gene TRBJ2-7; D uncertain. The CDR3 is 10 residues long. V lost 4 bases to trimming and J lost 4 bases, with 3 bases between them. Germline values: CDR1 SGDLS, CDR2 YYNGEE. CDR3 protein: CASSPYEQYF. CDR3 coding DNA: TGTGCCAGCAGCCCGTACGAGCAGTACTTC.

The V call is TRBV7-9, the J call TRBJ1-3; D unclear. Per the germline V gene, CDR1 is SEHNR and CDR2 is FQNEAQ (reference sequence). Trimming shortened V by 5 bases and J by 1 base, and 9 bases separated the two germline ends. CDR3 size: 14 residues. Here the CDR3 reads CASSESPSGNTIYF. The CDR3 coding sequence is TGTGCCAGCAGCGAAAGCCCATCTGGAAACACCATATATTTT. The variable domain in full, completed from reference TRBV7-9 and TRBJ1-3, reads DTGVSQNPRHKITKRGQNVTFRCDPISEHNRLYWYRQTLGQGPEFLTYFQNEAQLEKSRLLSDRFSAERPKGSFSTLEIQRTEQGDSAMYLCASSESPSGNTIYFGEGSWLTVV.

The J gene is TRBJ2-7, the V gene TRBV6-1, with D uncertain. The CDR3 spans 11 residues. Trimming shortened V by 7 bases and J by 5 bases, and 9 bases separated the two germline ends. Germline V CDR1 and CDR2: MNHNS, SASEGT. Written as DNA, the CDR3 is TGTGCCAGCACCATAGAGGACGAGCAGTACTTC. Translating it yields CASTIEDEQYF.

The V gene is TRBV5-6, the J gene TRBJ1-4, with 10 bases lining up with TRBD1. The CDR3 covers 14 residues. Germline assignment: CDR1 SGHDT and CDR2 YYEEEE. After removal of 5 bases from V and 7 bases from J, the junction contained 5 bases not matched to a gene. The DNA of the CDR3 is TGTGCCAGCAGTCAAGGACAGGGGGGTGAAAAACTGTTTTTT. Protein sequence: CASSQGQGGEKLFF.

The rearrangement joins TRBV11-3 to TRBJ2-1; TRBD2 matches at 10 bases. The CDR3 runs to 15 residues. Germline CDR1 is SGHNT and CDR2 is YENEEA. Trimming took 1 base from V and 5 from J; bases not matched to a gene: 2. CDR3 DNA sequence: TGTGCCAGCAGCTTAGGGACTAGCGGAAACAATGAGCAGTTCTTC. Its protein product is CASSLGTSGNNEQFF.

The genes are TRBV6-5 and TRBJ2-2; the D gene is possibly TRBD1 (6 bases). The germline V gene encodes CDR1 MNHEY and CDR2 SVGAGI. This CDR3 region has 14 residues. V was pared by 6 bases and J by 5 bases, with 13 bases between. DNA of the CDR3: TGTGCCAGCAGCCTACAGGGACCAACCGGGGAGCTGTTTTTT. This sequence encodes CASSLQGPTGELFF.

The rearrangement joins TRBV14 to TRBJ2-7; 11 bases are shared with TRBD1. Germline trimming cut 0 bases from V and 5 bases from J; bases unmatched to any gene: 15. CDR1 and CDR2 from the germline V gene are SGHDN and FVKESK. CDR3 length equals 19 residues. The chain's CDR3 is CASSQDVVIIPGQGDEQYF. CDR3 DNA: TGTGCCAGCAGCCAAGATGTAGTTATAATCCCGGGACAGGGGGACGAGCAGTACTTC.

The genes are TRBV2 and TRBJ2-1; D ambiguous. Germline V gives CDR1 SNHLY, CDR2 FYNNEI. This CDR3 has 16 amino acids. Trimming shortened V by 4 bases and J by 4 bases, and 17 bases separated the two germline ends. CDR3 region: CASSVPTLPPYNEQFF. CDR3 DNA sequence: TGTGCCAGCAGTGTACCGACTCTTCCCCCGTACAATGAGCAGTTCTTC.